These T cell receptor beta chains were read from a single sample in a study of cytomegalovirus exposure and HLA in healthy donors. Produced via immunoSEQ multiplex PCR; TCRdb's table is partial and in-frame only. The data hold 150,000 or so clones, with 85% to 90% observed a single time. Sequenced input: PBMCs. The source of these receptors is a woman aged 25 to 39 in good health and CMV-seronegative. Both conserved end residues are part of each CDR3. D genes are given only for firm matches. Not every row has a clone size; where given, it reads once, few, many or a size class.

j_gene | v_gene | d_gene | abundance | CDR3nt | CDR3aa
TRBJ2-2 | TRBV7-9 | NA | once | TGTGCCAGCAGCTCGGTGGGAGTCACTAGGCACGGGGAGCTGTTTTTT | CASSSVGVTRHGELFF
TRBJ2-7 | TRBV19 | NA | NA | TGTGCCAGTAGTACCACACCGGGACATTACCTCTACGAGCAGTACTTC | CASSTTPGHYLYEQYF
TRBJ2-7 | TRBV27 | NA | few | TGTGCCAGCTCCCCTCAGGGGTTCTATGGCGAGCAGTACTTC | CASSPQGFYGEQYF
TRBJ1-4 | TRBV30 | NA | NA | TGTGCCTGGAGTGTTATACAGGGAGTAACTAATGAAAAACTGTTTTTT | CAWSVIQGVTNEKLFF
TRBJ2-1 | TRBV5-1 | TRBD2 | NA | TGCGCCAGCAGCTTAAGACTAGCGGGGGGGGACAATGAGCAGTTCTTC | CASSLRLAGGDNEQFF
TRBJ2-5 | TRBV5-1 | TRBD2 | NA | TGCGCCAGCAGCCCCAGCGGGGGGGCCCGTCCAATCCAAGAGACCCAGTACTTC | CASSPSGGARPIQETQYF
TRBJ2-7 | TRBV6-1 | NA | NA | TGTGCCAGCACCCCAGGGTACTACGAGCAGTACTTC | CASTPGYYEQYF
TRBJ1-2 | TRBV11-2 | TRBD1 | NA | TGTGCCAGCAGCCCGTCCGGGACAGATAACTATGGCTACACCTTC | CASSPSGTDNYGYTF
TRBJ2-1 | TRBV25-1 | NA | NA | TGTGCCAGCGGGGACTTGAGCTCCTACAATGAGCAGTTCTTC | CASGDLSSYNEQFF
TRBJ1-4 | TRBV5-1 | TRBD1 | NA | TGCGCCAGCAGCGTGGACAGGCGGAATGAAAAACTGTTTTTT | CASSVDRRNEKLFF
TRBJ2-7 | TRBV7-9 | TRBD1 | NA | TGTGCCAGCAGCCATCGGACAGGGGGCGTCGAGCAGTACTTC | CASSHRTGGVEQYF
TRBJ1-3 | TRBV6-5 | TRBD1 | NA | TGTGCCAGCAAGAGGGACAGCTCTGGAAACACCATATATTTT | CASKRDSSGNTIYF
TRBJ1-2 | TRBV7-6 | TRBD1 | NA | TGTGCCAGCAGCCTCAGGGGGATCGGCTATGGCTACACCTTC | CASSLRGIGYGYTF
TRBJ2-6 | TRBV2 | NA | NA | TGTGCCAGCAGTGAAGAGGGGGTGCGGAGCGGGGCCAACGTCCTGACTTTC | CASSEEGVRSGANVLTF
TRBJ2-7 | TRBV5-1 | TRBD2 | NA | TGCGCCAGCAGCATGAGCGGGGTCCACCCTTTCTACGAGCAGTACTTC | CASSMSGVHPFYEQYF
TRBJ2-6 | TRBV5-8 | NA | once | TGTGCCAGCAGCTCCGGGTCCTCTGGGGCCAACGTCCTGACTTTC | CASSSGSSGANVLTF
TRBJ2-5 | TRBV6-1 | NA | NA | TGTGCCACGGATCTAGTGCAAGAGACCCAGTACTTC | CATDLVQETQYF
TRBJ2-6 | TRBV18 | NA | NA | TGTGCCAGCTCATCACAGACAGGATCTGGGGCCAACGTCCTGACTTTC | CASSSQTGSGANVLTF
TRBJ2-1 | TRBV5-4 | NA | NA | TGTGCCAGCAGCTTGTATACTTACAATGAGCAGTTCTTC | CASSLYTYNEQFF
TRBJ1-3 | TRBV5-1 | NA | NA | TGCGCCAGCAGCCCCGAGGCCCTGGGAAACACCATATATTTT | CASSPEALGNTIYF
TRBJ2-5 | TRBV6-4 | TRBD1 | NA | TGTGCCAGCAGTAAACCGGGACAGGGCCGAGAGACCCAGTACTTC | CASSKPGQGRETQYF
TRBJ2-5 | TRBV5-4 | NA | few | TGTGCCAGCAGCTTGCAGATACAAGAGACCCAGTACTTC | CASSLQIQETQYF
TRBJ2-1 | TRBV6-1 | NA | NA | TGTGCCAGCACCCTCCTGGAGGGCGGGGGCGATGAGCAGTTCTTC | CASTLLEGGGDEQFF
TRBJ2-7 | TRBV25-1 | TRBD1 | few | TGTGCCAGCAGTGCCCCTACCGGGGGACAGGGATGGAACGAGCAGTACTTC | CASSAPTGGQGWNEQYF
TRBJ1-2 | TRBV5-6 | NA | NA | TGTGCCAGCAGCTTGCGGGCGGTAACAGCCAAAGACTATTATGGCTACACCTTC | CASSLRAVTAKDYYGYTF
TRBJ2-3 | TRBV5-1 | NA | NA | TGCGCCAGCAGCTTAACCCCCTATGGAGATACGCAGTATTTT | CASSLTPYGDTQYF
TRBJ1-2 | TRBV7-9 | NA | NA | TGTGCCAGCAGCCGCGCTCGGTCCGGCTATGGCTACACCTTC | CASSRARSGYGYTF
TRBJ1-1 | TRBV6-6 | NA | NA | TGTGCCAGCAGTTACAGCAAATCTGAAGCTTTCTTT | CASSYSKSEAFF
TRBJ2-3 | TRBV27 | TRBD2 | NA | TGTGCCAGCAGTTGGTCGGGACTAGCGGGGGCGAGGGATACGCAGTATTTT | CASSWSGLAGARDTQYF
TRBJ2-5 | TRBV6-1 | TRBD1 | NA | TGTGCCAGCACTAGACAGGGTCCAGAGACCCAGTACTTC | CASTRQGPETQYF
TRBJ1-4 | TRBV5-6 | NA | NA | TGTGCCAGCAGCTTGGTGTCAGGGGCTAATGAAAAACTGTTTTTT | CASSLVSGANEKLFF
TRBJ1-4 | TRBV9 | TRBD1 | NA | TGTGCCAGCAGCTATACAGGGGAAACTAATGAAAAACTGTTTTTT | CASSYTGETNEKLFF
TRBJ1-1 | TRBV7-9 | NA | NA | TGTGCCAGCAGCACCGACAGGTGGCCTGAAGCTTTCTTT | CASSTDRWPEAFF
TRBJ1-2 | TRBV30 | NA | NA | TGTGCCTGGAAATCTAGGACAAGGGCCCTATCTGGCTACACCTTC | CAWKSRTRALSGYTF
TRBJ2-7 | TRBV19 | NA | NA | TGTGCCAGTAGTATCGGGCGGGGGCCCTACGAGCAGTACTTC | CASSIGRGPYEQYF
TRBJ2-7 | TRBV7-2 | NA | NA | TGTGCCAGCAGCCGCCTGGTAGCGCGCCCATCCTACGAGCAGTACTTC | CASSRLVARPSYEQYF
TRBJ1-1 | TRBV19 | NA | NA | TGTGCCAGTAAAGAGCAGGGTTCGAACACTGAAGCTTTCTTT | CASKEQGSNTEAFF
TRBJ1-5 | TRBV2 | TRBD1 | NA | TGTGCCAGCAGCCCCGGGACAGGGGGGAATCAGCCCCAGCATTTT | CASSPGTGGNQPQHF
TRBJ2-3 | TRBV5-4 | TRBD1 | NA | TGTGCCAGCAGCTGGACAGGCGTTCGGACAGATACGCAGTATTTT | CASSWTGVRTDTQYF
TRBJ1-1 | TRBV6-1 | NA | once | TGTGCCAGCAGTATCGGACAGCTAACTGAAGCTTTCTTT | CASSIGQLTEAFF
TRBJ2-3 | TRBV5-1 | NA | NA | TGCGCCACCCGCGAGGGCCCTACAGTATTCTCGGGCACAGATACGCAGTATTTT | CATREGPTVFSGTDTQYF
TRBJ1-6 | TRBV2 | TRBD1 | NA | TGTGCCAGCAGTGACGACAGGGGGTTCGGTAATTCACCCCTCCACTTT | CASSDDRGFGNSPLHF
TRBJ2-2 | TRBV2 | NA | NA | TGTGCCAGCAGGGGGCAAGGCACCGGGGAGCTGTTTTTT | CASRGQGTGELFF
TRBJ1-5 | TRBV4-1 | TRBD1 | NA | TGCGCCAGCAGCCAAAGGATAGGACCGGGACAGGGGGCTTTTAGCAATCAGCCCCAGCATTTT | CASSQRIGPGQGAFSNQPQHF
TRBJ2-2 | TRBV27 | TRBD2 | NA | TGTGCCAGCAGTTTCCTCGGGGGGGACACCGGGGAGCTGTTTTTT | CASSFLGGDTGELFF